These 22 T cell receptor beta chains came from one sample sequenced in a study of cytomegalovirus exposure and HLA in healthy donors (dated by TCRdb to 2016 to 2017). The receptor library was made with the immunoSEQ multiplex PCR assay. For the multiplex PCR, a mixture combining 60 forward primers for TCR Vbeta segments and 13 reverse primers for TCR Jbeta segments was used. Entries here come from immuneACCESS through TCRdb and include only in-frame sequences with V and J called. Some clones fail to appear in such tables; in the studies checked, an unresolved V gene covers under half of the shortfall, and the cause of the remainder is unknown. Across this sample there are 60,000 or so clones, with 89% seen only once. The ten biggest clones cover about 1.4% of the sample. Input material: PBMCs. The receptors were gathered from a man aged 25-45 years in good health and CMV-seropositive.

This clone was observed a single time. V usage is TRBV11-2 and J usage is TRBJ1-5; D is possibly TRBD1 (5 bases). The CDR3 sequence is 16 residues long. Trimming shortened V by 0 bases and J by 2 bases, and 11 bases separated the two germline ends. The V gene's germline CDR1 is SGHAT and CDR2 FQNNGV. The CDR3 is CASSLDNQGGNQPQHF. The CDR3 DNA is TGTGCCAGCAGCTTAGATAACCAGGGCGGCAATCAGCCCCAGCATTTT.

This clone appeared a single time. The rearrangement uses TRBV15 and TRBJ2-3; 7 positions agree with TRBD2. The CDR3 extends over 15 amino acids. Looked up from germline, CDR1 is LNHNV and CDR2 is YYDKDF (reference sequence). V trimming: 0 bases; J trimming: 2 bases; junction bases outside the gene matches: 2. The CDR3 DNA sequence: TGTGCCACCAGCAGAGATGGGGACTACACAGATACGCAGTATTTT. It encodes CATSRDGDYTDTQYF.

The V and J genes are TRBV25-1 and TRBJ2-7; TRBD1 is a possible D gene (6 bases). This CDR3 spans 15 amino acids. Germline V gene sequence: CDR1 MGHDK, CDR2 SYGVNS. V was pared by 3 bases and J by 2 bases, with 14 bases between. The CDR3: CASSDSRTDPYEQYF. CDR3 coding DNA: TGTGCCAGCAGTGATTCGCGGACAGACCCCTACGAGCAGTACTTC.

This clone showed up just once. The chain joins TRBV7-9 to TRBJ1-2; possibly TRBD1 for D (6 bases). V was shortened by 5 bases and J by 2 bases, with 15 bases between the two germline ends. CDR3 length equals 15 residues. Germline CDR1 and CDR2: SEHNR and FQNEAQ (reference sequence). The CDR3 bases are TGTGCCAGCAGCCTGGACAGTGATTGGAACTATGGCTACACCTTC. It is translated as CASSLDSDWNYGYTF.

The chain carries TRBV6-6 and TRBJ1-5; D is undetermined. The germline V gene encodes CDR1 MNHNY and CDR2 SVGAGI (reference sequence). Trimming removed 6 bases from V and 5 bases from J, with 8 bases in between. This CDR3 comprises 12 residues. CDR3 sequence: CASSYEYQPQHF. The CDR3 region has the DNA TGTGCCAGCAGCTATGAGTATCAGCCCCAGCATTTT.

The CDR3 DNA reads TGTGCCAGCAGCTTAGGACCCCTAGGGGGGCAGTTCTTC. Protein product: CASSLGPLGGQFF. The chain carries TRBV7-3 and TRBJ2-1, with TRBD1 as a possible D gene (6 bases). Germline CDR1 is SGHTA and CDR2 is FQGTGA. The CDR3 extends over 13 amino acids. Trimming cost V 2 bases and J 12 bases, with 14 bases left between them.

The rearrangement uses TRBV6-4 and TRBJ1-2, with TRBD1 identical over 9 bases. Per germline, CDR1 MRHNA and CDR2 SNTAGT. This CDR3 is built from 15 residues. V was pared by 5 bases and J by 2 bases, with 6 bases of the junction left unmatched. The CDR3 loop reads CASSLNRGQNYGYTF. The CDR3 DNA follows: TGTGCCAGCAGTTTGAACAGGGGGCAAAACTATGGCTACACCTTC.

The sample holds a few counts of this clone. V is TRBV4-1 and J is TRBJ1-5; 7 bases line up with TRBD1. Germline CDR1 and CDR2: MGHRA and YSYEKL. The CDR3 contains 15 residues. V gave up 3 bases and J gave up 4 bases; unmatched junction bases: 6. Written as DNA, the CDR3 is TGCGCCAGCAGCCAGACTGTACAGGGGAATCAGCCCCAGCATTTT. As protein: CASSQTVQGNQPQHF.

V is TRBV29-1 and J is TRBJ1-1; D gene ambiguous. The germline gives CDR1 SQVTM, CDR2 ANQGSEA. The V end lost 7 bases, the J end lost 1 base, and 7 bases lay between the germline ends. The CDR3 runs to 11 residues. The CDR3 DNA is TGCAGCGCAATACAGAACACTGAAGCTTTCTTT. This translates into CSAIQNTEAFF.

This rearrangement joins TRBV7-9 to TRBJ2-5, with 10 nucleotides matching TRBD1. The CDR3 contains 17 residues. Germline CDR1 and CDR2: SEHNR and FQNEAQ (reference sequence). After removal of 4 bases from V and 5 bases from J, the junction contained 13 bases not matched to a gene. CDR3 amino acids: CASSYPGRQGASETQYF. DNA of the CDR3: TGTGCCAGCAGCTACCCGGGGAGACAGGGGGCGTCTGAGACCCAGTACTTC.

The chain carries TRBV10-3 and TRBJ1-5, with D possibly being TRBD1 (6 bases). The germline gives CDR1 ENHRY, CDR2 SYGVKD. With 8 bases removed from V and 5 bases from J, the gap between germline ends came to 10 bases. This CDR3 contains 12 residues. This CDR3 reads CAIGDTYQPQHF. CDR3 DNA: TGTGCCATCGGGGACACTTATCAGCCCCAGCATTTT.

This chain uses TRBV6-6 with TRBJ2-1, with TRBD2 matching over 9 bases. V was pared by 0 bases and J by 8 bases, with 5 bases of the junction left unmatched. The CDR3 has 15 residues. Germline CDR1 reads MNHNY; CDR2 reads SVGAGI (reference sequence). CDR3 region: CASSYSSSGSYEQFF. In DNA, the CDR3 is TGTGCCAGCAGTTACTCGAGTAGCGGGAGTTATGAGCAGTTCTTC.

This chain uses TRBV11-2 with TRBJ2-7; TRBD1 aligns across 9 bases. The CDR3 has 16 amino acids. Trimming at V came to 5 bases and at J to 1 base, leaving 9 bases not matched to a gene. In germline, CDR1 is SGHAT, CDR2 FQNNGV. The CDR3 loop is CASSAITGGRSYEQYF. DNA of the CDR3: TGTGCCAGCAGCGCTATAACAGGGGGCAGATCCTACGAGCAGTACTTC.

This chain uses TRBV5-6 with TRBJ2-7; 9 bases are shared with TRBD1. CDR3 length: 15 amino acids. The J segment lost 0 bases and the V segment lost 3 bases, leaving 4 bases of the junction unmatched. Germline-derived CDR1 and CDR2 are SGHDT and YYEEEE. CDR3 in DNA: TGTGCCAGCAGCTCGATGGACAGGGGCTCCTACGAGCAGTACTTC. Translation: CASSSMDRGSYEQYF.

V usage is TRBV14 and J usage is TRBJ2-3, with TRBD2 matching over 7 bases. CDR1 is SGHDN and CDR2 is FVKESK in the germline V gene. V lost 0 bases to trimming and J lost 6 bases; unmatched junction nucleotides: 12. This CDR3 has 17 residues. Here the CDR3 reads CASSQESAGLSTDTQYF. The CDR3 DNA reads TGTGCCAGCAGCCAAGAGAGTGCGGGACTAAGTACCGATACGCAGTATTTT.

The chain carries TRBV5-1 and TRBJ2-5, with D perhaps TRBD1 (6 bases). There are 13 residues in the CDR3. With 3 bases removed from V and 5 bases from J, the gap between germline ends came to 11 bases. The germline V gene has CDR1 SGHRS and CDR2 YFSETQ. CDR3 in amino acids: CASSWGPEETQYF. The CDR3 DNA is TGCGCCAGCAGCTGGGGGCCGGAGGAGACCCAGTACTTC.

The chain uses TRBV21-1 and TRBJ1-2. TRBV21-1 is listed as a pseudogene. The CDR3 sequence is 13 residues long. DNA of the CDR3: TGTGCCAGCAGCAAACAGGGAGGCTATGGCTACACCTTC. It is translated as CASSKQGGYGYTF.

This clone was recorded once. The junction does not match germline at one end; this may be a read error. The V gene is TRBV7-9, the J gene TRBJ2-7, with 12 bases fitting TRBD2. This CDR3 is 15 amino acids long. Germline-derived CDR1 and CDR2 are SEHNR and FQNEAQ (reference sequence). CDR3 sequence: CSSSTTSGSQYEQYF. The CDR3 DNA reads as TGTTCCAGCAGCACGACTAGCGGGAGTCAGTACGAGCAGTACTTC.

The chain uses TRBV7-8 and TRBJ1-1; tentatively, D is TRBD1 (5 bases). This CDR3 has 16 amino acids. Trimming removed 7 bases from V and 4 bases from J, with 22 bases in between. The germline CDR1 and CDR2 sequences are SGHVS and FQNEAQ. The CDR3 spells CASINGEGRVSTEAFF. Written as DNA, the CDR3 is TGTGCCAGCATCAACGGGGAGGGGCGCGTAAGCACTGAAGCTTTCTTT.

The chain links TRBV28 to TRBJ2-1; D might be TRBD2 (5 bases). V dropped 3 bases and J dropped 6 bases, with 9 bases sitting between them. The CDR3 is 13 amino acids. The V gene's germline CDR1 is MDHEN and CDR2 SYDVKM. The CDR3 sequence: CASSLFGLNEQFF. In DNA form, the CDR3 reads TGTGCCAGCAGTTTGTTCGGACTCAATGAGCAGTTCTTC.

The V and J genes are TRBV29-1 and TRBJ1-1; 7 nucleotides align to TRBD1. From germline, CDR1 is SQVTM and CDR2 ANQGSEA. CDR3 length: 12 amino acids. J gave up 4 bases and V 3 bases, and 2 bases lay outside the gene matches. This CDR3 reads CSVDPGGTEAFF. The CDR3, as DNA: TGCAGCGTTGACCCAGGGGGCACTGAAGCTTTCTTT.

This chain connects TRBV18 to TRBJ2-7; perhaps TRBD2 as D (7 bases). CDR3 length: 16 amino acids. V gave up 5 bases and J gave up 5 bases, with 22 bases separating them. Per germline, CDR1 KGHSH and CDR2 LQKENI. The CDR3, as DNA: TGTGCCAGCTCAACTCCCTCGGGTAGGGGGGGCCACGAGCAGTACTTC. It yields the protein CASSTPSGRGGHEQYF.